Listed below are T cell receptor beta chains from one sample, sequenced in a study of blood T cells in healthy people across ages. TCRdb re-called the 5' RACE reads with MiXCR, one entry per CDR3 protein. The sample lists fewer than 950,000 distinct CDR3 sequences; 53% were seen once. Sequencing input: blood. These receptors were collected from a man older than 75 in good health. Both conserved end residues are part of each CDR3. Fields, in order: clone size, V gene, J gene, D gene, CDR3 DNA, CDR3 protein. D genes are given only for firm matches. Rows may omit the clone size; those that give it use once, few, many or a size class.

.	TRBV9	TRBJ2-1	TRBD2	TGTGCCAGCAGCGTAGCGGGAGGGCCGGGGAATGAGCAGTTCTTC	CASSVAGGPGNEQFF
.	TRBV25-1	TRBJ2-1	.	TGTGCCAGCAGTGGGGGCGTTGGTGAGCAGTTCTTC	CASSGGVGEQFF
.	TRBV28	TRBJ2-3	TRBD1	TGTGCCAGCAGTCAACAGGGGGCTATGAAAGATACGCAGTATTTT	CASSQQGAMKDTQYF
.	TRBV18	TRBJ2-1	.	TGTGCCAGCTCACCAACGATGAGCTCCTACAATGAGCAGTTCTTC	CASSPTMSSYNEQFF
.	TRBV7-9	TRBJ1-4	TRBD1	TGTGCCGGCAGCTTAACTACAGGGGGCGGTGAAAAACTGTTTTTT	CAGSLTTGGGEKLFF
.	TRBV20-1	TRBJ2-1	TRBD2	TGCAGTGCTCTTGGACTAGCGGGGGCGTCCTACAATGAGCAGTTCTTC	CSALGLAGASYNEQFF
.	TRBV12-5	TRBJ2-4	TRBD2	TGTGCTAGTGGTTTTTCGGGAGGCATTCAGTACTTC	CASGFSGGIQYF
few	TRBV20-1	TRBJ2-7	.	TGCAGTGCTAGTGGAGGGTTGGGTGGCTCCTACGAGCAGTACTTC	CSASGGLGGSYEQYF
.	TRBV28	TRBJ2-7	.	TGTGCCAGCAGTACGACCGGGACCTCAAACTCCTACGAGCAGTACTTC	CASSTTGTSNSYEQYF
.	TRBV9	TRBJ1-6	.	TGTGCCAGCAGCGTAGAAGTGGAAATCTATTCACCCCTCCACTTT	CASSVEVEIYSPLHF
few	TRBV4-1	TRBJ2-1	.	TGCGCCAGCAGCTTCGGGACCTTCAATGAGCAGTTCTTC	CASSFGTFNEQFF
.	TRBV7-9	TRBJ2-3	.	TGTGCCAGCAGCTTGATTGGCGGGGTACACAGATACGCGTATTTT	CASSLIGGVHRYAYF
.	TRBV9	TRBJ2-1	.	TGTGCCAGCAGCGGCGGGACGCCCAATGAGCAGTTCTTC	CASSGGTPNEQFF
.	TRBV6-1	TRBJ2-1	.	TGTGCCACATTCCTGCGTGAGCAGTTCTTC	CATFLREQFF
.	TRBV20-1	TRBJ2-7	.	TGCAGTGCCCAATGGGGGGTCTACGAGCAGTACTTC	CSAQWGVYEQYF
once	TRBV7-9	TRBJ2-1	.	TGTGCTATGGCCGGACTTACCTACAATGAGCAGTTCTTC	CAMAGLTYNEQFF
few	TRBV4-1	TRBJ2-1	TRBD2	TGCGCCAGCAGCCAAGCATTCCTAGCGGGAGGACTCTACAATGAGCAGTTCTTC	CASSQAFLAGGLYNEQFF
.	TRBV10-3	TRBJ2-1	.	TGTGCCATCCGTCGGTCCCATAAGCAGTTCTTC	CAIRRSHKQFF
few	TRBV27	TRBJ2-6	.	TGTGCCAGCAGTTTAGACGGGTATACATCTGGGGCCAACGTCCTGACTTTC	CASSLDGYTSGANVLTF
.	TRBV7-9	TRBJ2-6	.	TGTGCCAGCAGCTTAAGGCTCGGGGGGGCCAACGTCCTGACTTTC	CASSLRLGGANVLTF
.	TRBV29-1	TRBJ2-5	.	TGCAGCGTTGAACGTATACTACCGGGACTCAAAGAGACCCAGTACTTC	CSVERILPGLKETQYF
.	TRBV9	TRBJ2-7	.	TGTGCCAGCAGCGTAGGTAATAGTTACGGCGAGCAGTACTTC	CASSVGNSYGEQYF
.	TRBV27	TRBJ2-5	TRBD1	TGTGCCGGCAGTCCAACGACAGGGTCGAGAGGGACCCAGTACTTC	CAGSPTTGSRGTQYF
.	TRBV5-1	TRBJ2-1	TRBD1	TGCGCCAGCAGCTTGGAGGGACAGGGCCTCCGGGAGCAGTTCTTC	CASSLEGQGLREQFF
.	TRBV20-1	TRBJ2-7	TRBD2	TGCAGTGCTAGAGCGCAGACTAGCCCCTACGAGCAGTACTTC	CSARAQTSPYEQYF
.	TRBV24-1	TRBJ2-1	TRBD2	TGTGCCACCAGGGGGGGGGAGAATGAGCAGTTCTTC	CATRGGENEQFF
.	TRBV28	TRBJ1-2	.	TGTGCCAGCAGTTTCGGGCTTAATGGGGCCTATGGCTACACCTTC	CASSFGLNGAYGYTF
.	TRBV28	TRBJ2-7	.	TGTGCCGGCAGCTGGGACTCCTACGAGCAGTACTTC	CAGSWDSYEQYF
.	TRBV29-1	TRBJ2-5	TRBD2	TGCAGCGTCACTTTCCGGACTAGCGGCCCCCCCTCATGGAACAATGAGCAGTACTTC	CSVTFRTSGPPSWNNEQYF
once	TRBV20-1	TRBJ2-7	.	TGCAGTGCCCTATGGGCCCTGAGCTCCTACAATGAGCAGTACTTC	CSALWALSSYNEQYF
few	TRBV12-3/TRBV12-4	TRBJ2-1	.	TGTGCCAGCAGTTTGGGGGGAGTAGGAGGTGAGCAGTTCTTC	CASSLGGVGGEQFF
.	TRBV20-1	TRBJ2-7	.	TGCAGTGCTAGAGATCGGCGGCTCAACGACGAGCAGTACTTC	CSARDRRLNDEQYF
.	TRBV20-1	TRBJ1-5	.	TGCAGTGCTAGATCGGGAGGAGGGGGAGTCAGCAATCAGCCCCAGCATTTT	CSARSGGGGVSNQPQHF
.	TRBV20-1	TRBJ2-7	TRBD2	TGCAGTGCTAGGGGGACTAGCGGGAGTATCTACGAGCAGTACTTC	CSARGTSGSIYEQYF
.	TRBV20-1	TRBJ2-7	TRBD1	TGCAGTGCAGAAATGACAGGGGGCAAATACGAGCAGTACTTC	CSAEMTGGKYEQYF
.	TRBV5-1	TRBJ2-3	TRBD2	TGCGCCAGCAGCTTGCCCCTAGCGGGAGGCACAGATACGCAGTATTTT	CASSLPLAGGTDTQYF
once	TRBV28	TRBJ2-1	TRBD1	TGTGCCAGCAGGGGACAGGTCTACAAGGAGCAGTTCTTC	CASRGQVYKEQFF
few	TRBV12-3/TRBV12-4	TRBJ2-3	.	TGTGCCAGCAGTGGAACTAGCCCCCACAGATACGCGTATTTT	CASSGTSPHRYAYF
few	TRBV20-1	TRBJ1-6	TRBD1	TGCAGTGCTAGAGGGGGACAGGGGCGATCACCCCTCCACTTT	CSARGGQGRSPLHF
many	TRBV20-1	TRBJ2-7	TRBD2	TGCAGTGCTATGAGCGGGAGTCTCGACGAGCAGTACTTC	CSAMSGSLDEQYF
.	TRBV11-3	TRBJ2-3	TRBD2	TGTGCCAGCAGCGGAGGGACTAGCGGGAGCACAGATACGCAGTATTTT	CASSGGTSGSTDTQYF
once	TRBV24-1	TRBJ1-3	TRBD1	TGTGCCACCAGTGATTCCGGGACAGTTCCTTCTGGAAACACCATATATTTT	CATSDSGTVPSGNTIYF
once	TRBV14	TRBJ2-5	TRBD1	TGTGCCAGCAGCCAAGATCGGGACAGGGGGCGAGAGACCCAGTACTTC	CASSQDRDRGRETQYF
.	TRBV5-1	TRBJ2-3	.	TGCGCCAGCAGCTTGGCCGTAGGGGTCAGGAGCACCAGCACAGATACGCAGTATTTT	CASSLAVGVRSTSTDTQYF
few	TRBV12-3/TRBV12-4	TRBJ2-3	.	TGTGCCAGCACCACACGCGAGTTTTTTGGGAGATACGCGTATTTT	CASTTREFFGRYAYF
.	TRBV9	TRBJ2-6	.	TGTGCCAGCAGCGTGGGCGCACTCGGGGCCAACGTCCTGACTTTC	CASSVGALGANVLTF
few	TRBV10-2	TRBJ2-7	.	TGCGCCAGCAGTGATCCGGGGGGCGGGCCGAGCTCCTACGAGCAGTACTTC	CASSDPGGGPSSYEQYF
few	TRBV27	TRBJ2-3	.	TGTGCCAGCACCCTAACTGGTGCTAGCACAGATACGCAGTATTTT	CASTLTGASTDTQYF
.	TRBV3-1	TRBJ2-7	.	TGTGCCAGCAGCCAAGATCGGCGGGTCCCACGCTACGAGCAGTACTTC	CASSQDRRVPRYEQYF
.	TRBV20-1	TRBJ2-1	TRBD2	TGCAGTGCTCCCCCTTTGGGCGGGAGTTTTTACAATGAGCAGTTCTTC	CSAPPLGGSFYNEQFF
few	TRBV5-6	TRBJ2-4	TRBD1	TGTGCCAGCAGCTTTGGGCAGGGGGCGCCGGTCAAAAACATTCAGTACTTC	CASSFGQGAPVKNIQYF
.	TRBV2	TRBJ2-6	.	TGTGCCAGCAGACGGTACTCTGGGGCCAACGTCCTGACTTTC	CASRRYSGANVLTF
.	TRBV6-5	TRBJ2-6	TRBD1	TGTGCCAGCAGTCCGACAGGGACAGCTGGGGCCAACGTCCTGACTTTC	CASSPTGTAGANVLTF
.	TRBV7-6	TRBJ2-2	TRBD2	TGTGCCAGCAGCTTAATGACTAGCGAGAACACCGGGGAGCTGTTTTTT	CASSLMTSENTGELFF